The 16 T cell receptor beta chains below were found in one sample sequenced in a study of blood T cell repertoires in COVID-19. TCRdb's copy holds only in-frame clones and misses some; the assay was immunoSEQ multiplex PCR. Counted here are roughly 190,000 clones, 80% to 90% occurring once; the ten biggest clones make up roughly 3.7%. The sequenced material came from peripheral blood. The origin of the receptors is a man younger than 35 with active or convalescent COVID-19.

The rearrangement joins TRBV6-2 or TRBV6-3 to TRBJ2-3; weak D call: TRBD2 (6 bases). Germline V lookup: CDR1 MNHEY, CDR2 SVGEGT. This CDR3 region has 15 residues. With 2 bases removed from V and 6 bases from J, the gap between germline ends came to 15 bases. As DNA, the CDR3 is TGTGCCAGCAGTTACGGGCTAGCGACGGGCGATACGCAGTATTTT. Its protein is CASSYGLATGDTQYF.

V and J are TRBV5-4 and TRBJ1-1, with D perhaps matching TRBD1 (5 bases). The length of the CDR3 is 16 residues. Trimming took 1 base from V and 0 from J, leaving 13 bases between them. From germline, CDR1 is SGHNT and CDR2 YYREEE (reference sequence). CDR3 sequence (DNA): TGTGCCAGCAGCTTGTGGGGGGTATCGATGAACACTGAAGCTTTCTTT. Protein product: CASSLWGVSMNTEAFF.

This sequence joins TRBV24-1 and TRBJ1-2; D remains unclear. The CDR3 covers 14 residues. Trimming removed 5 bases at V and 2 bases at J, with 11 bases between. In germline, CDR1 is KGHDR, CDR2 SFDVKD. The CDR3 is CATSGPSENYGYTF. As DNA, the CDR3 is TGTGCCACCAGTGGCCCCTCTGAGAACTATGGCTACACCTTC.

V usage is TRBV3-1 (or the pseudogene TRBV3-2) and J usage is TRBJ2-3, with 8 bases that match TRBD2. This CDR3 is 17 amino acids long. Germline values: CDR1 LGHDT, CDR2 YNNKEL (reference sequence). The V gene end was trimmed by 2 bases and the J gene end by 6 bases; junction bases not matched to a gene: 13. The CDR3 spells CASSQSLAGTLADTQYF. The CDR3 coding sequence is TGTGCCAGCAGCCAATCCCTAGCGGGTACCCTTGCGGATACGCAGTATTTT.

This chain connects TRBV5-1 to TRBJ2-5; D may be TRBD1 (5 bases). Germline assignment: CDR1 SGHRS and CDR2 YFSETQ. The V end was cut by 0 bases, the J end by 4 bases, with 10 bases between. The CDR3 is 14 amino acids. The CDR3 spells CASSLGQLVETQYF. CDR3 coding DNA: TGCGCCAGCAGCTTGGGACAGCTTGTAGAGACCCAGTACTTC.

This clone was observed a handful of times. The chain is built from TRBV2 and TRBJ1-2; D is possibly TRBD1 (6 bases). The CDR3 is made up of 16 amino acids. The ends were cut back, 8 bases at V and 8 bases at J, with 27 bases in the middle. Germline V gene lookup returns CDR1 SNHLY and CDR2 FYNNEI. The CDR3 is CASGNPVRGALEGYTF. CDR3 sequence (DNA): TGTGCCAGCGGAAACCCGGTTCGGGGGGCGCTTGAAGGCTACACCTTC.

As DNA, the CDR3 is TGTGCCAGCAGTCTGGGGACAGGGGGCAAAGCTTTCTTT. Amino acid sequence: CASSLGTGGKAFF. This chain joins TRBV6-2 or TRBV6-3 and TRBJ1-1; 12 bases agree with TRBD1. The CDR3 is made up of 13 amino acids. Per germline, CDR1 MNHEY and CDR2 SVGEGT. After removal of 5 bases from V and 9 bases from J, the junction contained 4 bases not matched to a gene.

The rearrangement links TRBV29-1 to TRBJ2-7, with D tentatively TRBD2 (6 bases). The CDR3 has 15 residues. Trimming pared 8 bases from V and 7 bases from J, leaving 27 bases between. Looked up from germline, CDR1 is SQVTM and CDR2 is ANQGSEA. The CDR3 protein is CSTPRMREVTREQYV. The CDR3 nucleotides are TGCAGCACACCCCGAATGAGGGAGGTTACGAGGGAGCAGTACGTC.

This rearrangement joins TRBV5-5 to TRBJ2-3, with D maybe TRBD1 (6 bases). Germline-derived CDR1 and CDR2 are SGHKS and YYEKEE (reference sequence). The CDR3 extends over 14 amino acids. V was cut by 5 bases and J by 4 bases, with 14 bases left in between. The CDR3: CASSRTDISDTQYF. In DNA, the CDR3 is TGTGCCAGCAGTCGGACAGATATCTCAGATACGCAGTATTTT.

This clone came up once. The chain recombines TRBV11-2 with TRBJ2-2; D not certain. Trimming cost V 3 bases and J 3 bases, with 8 bases left between them. Germline lookup yields CDR1 SGHAT and CDR2 FQNNGV. The CDR3 covers 14 residues. CDR3 DNA: TGTGCCAGCAGCTTTAGCCTCGACACCGGGGAGCTGTTTTTT. It codes for CASSFSLDTGELFF.

The V gene is TRBV11-3, the J gene TRBJ2-7; TRBD1 agrees at 7 bases. Unmatched junction bases numbered 12, after V lost 0 bases and J lost 1 base. Germline V gene data show CDR1 as SGHNT and CDR2 as YENEEA. The CDR3 totals 18 residues. The CDR3 is CASSLERALGQSSYEQYF. CDR3 nucleotide sequence: TGTGCCAGCAGCTTAGAACGAGCCTTGGGACAGAGTTCCTACGAGCAGTACTTC. Full variable domain (remainder filled in from reference TRBV11-3 and TRBJ2-7): EAGVVQSPRYKIIEKKQPVAFWCNPISGHNTLYWYLQNLGQGPELLIRYENEEAVDDSQLPKDRFSAERLKGVDSTLKIQPAELGDSAVYLCASSLERALGQSSYEQYFGPGTRLTVT.

The chain carries TRBV6-5 and TRBJ1-1, with 10 bases that match TRBD1. J gave up 5 bases and V 6 bases, and 9 bases lay outside the gene matches. The length of the CDR3 is 15 residues. CDR1 and CDR2 (germline): MNHEY, SVGAGI. For the CDR3, the DNA is TGTGCCAGCAGATTACGACAGGGGGCGAGTACTGAAGCTTTCTTT. This gives the protein CASRLRQGASTEAFF.

V gene TRBV3-1 (or the pseudogene TRBV3-2) combines with J gene TRBJ1-1; TRBD1 is a possible D gene (6 bases). The CDR3 has 14 residues. CDR1 and CDR2 from the germline V gene are LGHDT and YNNKEL (reference sequence). The V and J ends lost 2 bases and 6 bases respectively, with 13 bases between them. The CDR3 is CASSQPGVGSEAFF. CDR3 bases: TGTGCCAGCAGCCAACCAGGGGTTGGGTCTGAAGCTTTCTTT.

This chain joins TRBV9 and TRBJ1-6; D is perhaps TRBD1 (6 bases). The CDR3 loop spans 15 amino acids. Trimming stripped 1 base from V and 10 bases from J, with 15 bases between. Germline V gives CDR1 SGDLS, CDR2 YYNGEE. CDR3 region: CASSVSQAGDSPLHF. CDR3 DNA: TGTGCCAGCAGCGTATCCCAAGCAGGGGACTCACCCCTCCACTTT.

The genes are TRBV5-1 and TRBJ1-2; D gene ambiguous. The germline CDR1 and CDR2 sequences are SGHRS and YFSETQ. This CDR3 region has 15 residues. The ends were cut back, 0 bases at V and 7 bases at J, with 16 bases in the middle. As DNA, the CDR3 is TGCGCCAGCAGCTTGGGACCAGACCGCGAGGGTGGCTACACCTTC. It specifies CASSLGPDREGGYTF.

The chain employs TRBV5-1 and TRBJ2-1; 8 bases line up with TRBD2. The CDR3 sequence is 14 residues long. V lost 3 bases, J lost 5 bases, and 4 bases stayed unmatched. Germline CDR1 SGHRS, CDR2 YFSETQ. Here the CDR3 DNA reads TGCGCCAGCAGCTCGGGGGGGCGGAACAATGAGCAGTTCTTC. Translation gives CASSSGGRNNEQFF.